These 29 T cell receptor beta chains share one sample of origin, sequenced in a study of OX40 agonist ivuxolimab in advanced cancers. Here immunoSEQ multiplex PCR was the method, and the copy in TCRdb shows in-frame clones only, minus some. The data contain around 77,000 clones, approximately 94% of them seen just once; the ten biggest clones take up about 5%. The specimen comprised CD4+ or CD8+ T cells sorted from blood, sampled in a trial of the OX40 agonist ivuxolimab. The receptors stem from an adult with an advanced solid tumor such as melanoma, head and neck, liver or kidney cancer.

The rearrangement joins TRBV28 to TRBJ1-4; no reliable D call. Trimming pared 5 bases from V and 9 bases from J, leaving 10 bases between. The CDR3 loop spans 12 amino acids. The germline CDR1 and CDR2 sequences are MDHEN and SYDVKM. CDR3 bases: TGTGCCAGCAGTCCCCTGACAAAAAAACTGTTTTTT. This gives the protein CASSPLTKKLFF.

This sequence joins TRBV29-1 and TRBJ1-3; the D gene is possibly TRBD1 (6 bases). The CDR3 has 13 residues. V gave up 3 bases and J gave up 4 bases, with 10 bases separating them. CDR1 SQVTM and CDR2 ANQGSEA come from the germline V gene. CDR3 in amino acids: CSVEKGTGNTIYF. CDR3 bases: TGCAGCGTTGAGAAGGGGACAGGAAACACCATATATTTT.

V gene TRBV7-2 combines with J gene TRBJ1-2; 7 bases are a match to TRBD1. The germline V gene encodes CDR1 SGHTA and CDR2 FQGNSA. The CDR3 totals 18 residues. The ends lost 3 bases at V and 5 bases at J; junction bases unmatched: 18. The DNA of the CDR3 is TGTGCCAGCAGCTTCCTTTCGGGACAGTCTATATCCCCGTATGGCTACACCTTC. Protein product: CASSFLSGQSISPYGYTF.

CDR3 in amino acids: CASSLDYEQYF. In DNA, the CDR3 is TGTGCCAGCAGCTTAGACTACGAGCAGTACTTC. The rearrangement joins TRBV7-8 to TRBJ2-7, with no clear D. The germline V gene has CDR1 SGHVS and CDR2 FQNEAQ. The CDR3 has 11 residues. V was clipped by 1 base and J by 3 bases, with 1 base between them. The full variable domain, with the rest looked up from reference TRBV7-8 and TRBJ2-7, is GAGVSQSPRYKVAKRGQDVALRCDPISGHVSLFWYQQALGQGPEFLTYFQNEAQLDKSGLPSDRFFAERPEGSVSTLKIQRTQQEDSAVYLCASSLDYEQYFGPGTRLTVT.

The CDR3 DNA follows: TGTGCCAGCAGTGAATTGGCGGGAGGGCCTACGGGAGAGACCCAGTACTTC. Protein: CASSELAGGPTGETQYF. This chain joins TRBV25-1 and TRBJ2-5; TRBD2 aligns across 9 bases. The V gene's germline CDR1 is MGHDK and CDR2 SYGVNS. The junction had 10 bases not matched to a gene; V was cut back by 1 base and J by 4 bases. This CDR3 contains 17 residues.

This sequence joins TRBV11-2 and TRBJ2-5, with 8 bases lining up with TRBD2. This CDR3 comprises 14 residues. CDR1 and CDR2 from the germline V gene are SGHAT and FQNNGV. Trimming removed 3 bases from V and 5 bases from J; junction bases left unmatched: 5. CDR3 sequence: CASSFSAGDETQYF. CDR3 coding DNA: TGTGCCAGCAGCTTCTCAGCGGGAGATGAGACCCAGTACTTC.

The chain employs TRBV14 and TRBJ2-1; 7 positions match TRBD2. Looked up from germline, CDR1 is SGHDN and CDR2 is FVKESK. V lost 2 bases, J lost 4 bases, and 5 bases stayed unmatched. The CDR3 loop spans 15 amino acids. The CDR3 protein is CASSQSGTKYNEQFF. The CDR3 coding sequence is TGTGCCAGCAGCCAAAGCGGGACGAAGTACAATGAGCAGTTCTTC.

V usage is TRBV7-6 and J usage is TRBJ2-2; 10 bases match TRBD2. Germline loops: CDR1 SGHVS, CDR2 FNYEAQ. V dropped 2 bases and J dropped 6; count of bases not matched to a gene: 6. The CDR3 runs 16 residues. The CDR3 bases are TGTGCCAGCAGCTTATTGAGCGGGAGGGTCGCCGGGGAGCTGTTTTTT. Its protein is CASSLLSGRVAGELFF.

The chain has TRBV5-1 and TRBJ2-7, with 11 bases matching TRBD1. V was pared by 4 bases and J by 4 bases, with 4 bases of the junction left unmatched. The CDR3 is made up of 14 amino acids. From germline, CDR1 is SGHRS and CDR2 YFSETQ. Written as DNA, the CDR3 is TGCGCCAGCAGCATCGGACAGGGGGCTTACGAGCAGTACTTC. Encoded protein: CASSIGQGAYEQYF.

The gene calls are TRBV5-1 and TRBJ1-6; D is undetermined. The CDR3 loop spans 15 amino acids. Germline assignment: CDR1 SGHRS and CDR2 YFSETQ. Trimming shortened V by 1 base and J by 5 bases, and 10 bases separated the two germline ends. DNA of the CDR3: TGCGCCAGCAGCTTGTATGTCAGAGATAATTCACCCCTCCACTTT. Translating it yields CASSLYVRDNSPLHF.

The chain's CDR3 is CASKPGLNHEQFF. The CDR3 DNA is TGTGCCAGCAAACCCGGACTAAACCACGAGCAGTTCTTC. The chain has TRBV6-1 and TRBJ2-1; weak D call: TRBD2 (6 bases). Germline values: CDR1 MNHNS, CDR2 SASEGT. Trimming pared 7 bases from V and 10 bases from J, leaving 17 bases between. The CDR3 totals 13 residues.

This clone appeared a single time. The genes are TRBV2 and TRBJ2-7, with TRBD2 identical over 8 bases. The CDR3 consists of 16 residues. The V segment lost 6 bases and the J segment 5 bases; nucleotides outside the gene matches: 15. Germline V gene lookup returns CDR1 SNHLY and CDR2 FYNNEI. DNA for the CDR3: TGTGCCAGCAGGAAGGGTTTAGCGGGATTTCTGGACGAGCAGTACTTC. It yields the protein CASRKGLAGFLDEQYF. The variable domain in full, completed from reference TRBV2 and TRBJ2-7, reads EPEVTQTPSHQVTQMGQEVILRCVPISNHLYFYWYRQILGQKVEFLVSFYNNEISEKSEIFDDQFSVERPDGSNFTLKIRSTKLEDSAMYFCASRKGLAGFLDEQYFGPGTRLTVT.

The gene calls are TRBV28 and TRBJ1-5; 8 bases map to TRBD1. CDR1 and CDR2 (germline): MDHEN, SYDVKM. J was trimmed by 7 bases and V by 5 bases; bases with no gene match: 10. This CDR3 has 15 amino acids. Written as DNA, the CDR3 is TGTGCCAGCAGTGAGCCGACAGGGGCTGTACAGCCCCAGCATTTT. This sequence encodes CASSEPTGAVQPQHF.

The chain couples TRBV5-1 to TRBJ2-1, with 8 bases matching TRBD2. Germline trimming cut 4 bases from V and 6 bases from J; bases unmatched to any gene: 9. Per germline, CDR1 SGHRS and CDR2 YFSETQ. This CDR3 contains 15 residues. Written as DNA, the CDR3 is TGCGCCAGCAGCAAGAGCGGGAGTTTGGTCAATGAGCAGTTCTTC. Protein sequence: CASSKSGSLVNEQFF.

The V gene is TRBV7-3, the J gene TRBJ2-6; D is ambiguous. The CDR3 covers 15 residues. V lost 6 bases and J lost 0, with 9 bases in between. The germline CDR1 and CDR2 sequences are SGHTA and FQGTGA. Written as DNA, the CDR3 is TGTGCCAGCAGTCGTCGCCGCTCTGGGGCCAACGTCCTGACTTTC. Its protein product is CASSRRRSGANVLTF.

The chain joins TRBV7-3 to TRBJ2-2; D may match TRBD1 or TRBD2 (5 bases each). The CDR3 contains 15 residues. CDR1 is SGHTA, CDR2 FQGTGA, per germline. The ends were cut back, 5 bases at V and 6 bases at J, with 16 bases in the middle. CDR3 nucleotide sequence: TGTGCCAGCAGCCCGTCGGGGCCGCTGCCCGGGGAGCTGTTTTTT. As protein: CASSPSGPLPGELFF.

DNA for the CDR3: TGTGCCAGCAGCCGAACCCCGGGACAGGTTCTACGAGCAGGGGACAGGTTCTACGAGCAGTACTTC. Residues: CASSRTPGQVLRAGDRFYEQYF. The V call is TRBV28, the J call TRBJ2-7; TRBD1 agrees at 8 bases. The CDR3 covers 22 residues. Germline lookup yields CDR1 MDHEN and CDR2 SYDVKM. Trimming removed 6 bases from V and 3 bases from J; junction bases left unmatched: 31.

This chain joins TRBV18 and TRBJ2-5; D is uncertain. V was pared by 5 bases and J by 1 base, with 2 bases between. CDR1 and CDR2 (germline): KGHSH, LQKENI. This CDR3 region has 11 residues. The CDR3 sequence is CASSVQETQYF. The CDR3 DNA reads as TGTGCCAGCTCAGTCCAAGAGACCCAGTACTTC.

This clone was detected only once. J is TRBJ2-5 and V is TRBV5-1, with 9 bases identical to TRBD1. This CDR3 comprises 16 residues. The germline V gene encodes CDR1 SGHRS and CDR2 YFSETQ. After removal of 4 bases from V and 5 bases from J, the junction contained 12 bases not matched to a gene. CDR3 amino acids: CASSSGTGSFRETQYF. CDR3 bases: TGCGCCAGCAGCAGTGGGACAGGGAGCTTTCGGGAGACCCAGTACTTC.

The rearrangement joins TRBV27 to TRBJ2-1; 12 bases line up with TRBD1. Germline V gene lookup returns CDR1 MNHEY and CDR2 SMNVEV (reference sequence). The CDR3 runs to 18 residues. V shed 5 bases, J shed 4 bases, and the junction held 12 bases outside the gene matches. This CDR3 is CASSPLIGTGGGYNEQFF. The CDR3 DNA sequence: TGTGCCAGCAGTCCACTTATAGGGACAGGGGGCGGGTACAATGAGCAGTTCTTC.

The CDR3, as DNA: TGCAGTGCTAGTCCAGGCGAGACCCAGTACTTC. Translated, it gives CSASPGETQYF. This sequence joins TRBV20-1 and TRBJ2-5; D not certain. Between the trimmed V and J ends, which lost 3 bases and 5 bases, there was a span of 7 bases. This CDR3 has 11 amino acids. The germline V gene has CDR1 DFQATT and CDR2 SNEGSKA (reference sequence).

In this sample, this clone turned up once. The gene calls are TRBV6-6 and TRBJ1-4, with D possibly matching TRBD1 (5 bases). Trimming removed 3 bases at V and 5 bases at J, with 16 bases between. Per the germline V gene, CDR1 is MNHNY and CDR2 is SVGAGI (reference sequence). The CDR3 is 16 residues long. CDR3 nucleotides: TGTGCCAGCAGTTATGGGCACGCCCGGGGCAATGAAAAACTGTTTTTT. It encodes CASSYGHARGNEKLFF.

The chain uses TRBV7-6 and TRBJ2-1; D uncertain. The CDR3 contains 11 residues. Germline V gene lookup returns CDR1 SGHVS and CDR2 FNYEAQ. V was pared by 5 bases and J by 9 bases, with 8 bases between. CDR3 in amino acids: CASSGRREQFF. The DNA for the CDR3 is TGTGCCAGCAGCGGAAGGCGTGAGCAGTTCTTC.

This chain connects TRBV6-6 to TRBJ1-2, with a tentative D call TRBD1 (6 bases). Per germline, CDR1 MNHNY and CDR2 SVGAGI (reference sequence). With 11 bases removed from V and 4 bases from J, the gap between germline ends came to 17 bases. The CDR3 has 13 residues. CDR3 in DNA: TGTGCCTCTTTTCTACAGGGAATCTATGGCTACACCTTC. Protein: CASFLQGIYGYTF.

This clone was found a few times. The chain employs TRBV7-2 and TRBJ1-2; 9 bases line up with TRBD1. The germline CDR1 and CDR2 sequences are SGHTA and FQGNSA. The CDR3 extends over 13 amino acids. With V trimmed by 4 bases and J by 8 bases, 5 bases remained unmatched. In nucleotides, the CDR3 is TGTGCCAGCAGCTCCCGGGACAGGGAAGGCTACACCTTC. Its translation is CASSSRDREGYTF.

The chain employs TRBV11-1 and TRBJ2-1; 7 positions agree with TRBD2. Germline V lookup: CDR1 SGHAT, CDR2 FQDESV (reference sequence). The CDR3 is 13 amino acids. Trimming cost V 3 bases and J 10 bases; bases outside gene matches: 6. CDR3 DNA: TGTGCCAGCAGCTTTGGGCTAGCGGACGAGCAGTTCTTC. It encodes CASSFGLADEQFF.

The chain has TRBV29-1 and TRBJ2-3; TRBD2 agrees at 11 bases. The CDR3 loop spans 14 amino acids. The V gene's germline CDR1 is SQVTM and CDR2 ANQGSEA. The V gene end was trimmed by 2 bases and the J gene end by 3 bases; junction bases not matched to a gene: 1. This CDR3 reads CSVERTSGTDTQYF. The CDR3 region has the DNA TGCAGCGTTGAACGGACTAGCGGGACAGATACGCAGTATTTT.

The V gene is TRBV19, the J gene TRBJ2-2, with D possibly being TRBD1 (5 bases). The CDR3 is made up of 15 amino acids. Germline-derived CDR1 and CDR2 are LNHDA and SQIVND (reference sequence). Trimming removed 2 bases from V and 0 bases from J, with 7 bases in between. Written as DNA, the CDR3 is TGTGCCAGTAGTATACAGGGATCGAACACCGGGGAGCTGTTTTTT. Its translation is CASSIQGSNTGELFF. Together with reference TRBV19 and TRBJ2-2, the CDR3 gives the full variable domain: DGGITQSPKYLFRKEGQNVTLSCEQNLNHDAMYWYRQDPGQGLRLIYYSQIVNDFQKGDIAEGYSVSREKKESFPLTVTSAQKNPTAFYLCASSIQGSNTGELFFGEGSRLTVL.

DNA of the CDR3: TGTGCCAGCAGCTTTTCCGGGGGAGATACGCAGTATTTT. It translates to CASSFSGGDTQYF. This sequence joins TRBV11-2 and TRBJ2-3; possibly TRBD2 for D (6 bases). V was pared by 3 bases and J by 5 bases, with 9 bases between. Germline assignment: CDR1 SGHAT and CDR2 FQNNGV. This CDR3 spans 13 amino acids.